One sample yielded the 2 T cell receptor beta chains listed below, sequenced in a study of identical twins. TCRdb ran MiXCR on the 5' RACE reads and lists one entry per CDR3 protein. This sample carries roughly 1,500,000 distinct CDR3 sequences, roughly a third of them seen once, and the ten largest clones take around 0.25%. Sequences were obtained from cord blood. The origin of the receptors is a newborn girl in good health.

Worth noting for this clonotype: A read error may account for a junction end that differs from germline. The chain links TRBV4-2 to TRBJ1-2, with 7 bases matching TRBD1. The CDR3 runs to 14 residues. Germline values: CDR1 LGHNA, CDR2 YNFKEQ. Written as DNA, the CDR3 is TGTGCCAGCAGCCAAGAGACAGGGTGGGATGGCCACACCTTC. The encoded protein is CASSQETGWDGHTF.

The chain links TRBV5-1 to TRBJ1-1; TRBD1 agrees at 7 bases. CDR3 length equals 14 residues. Germline V gene data show CDR1 as SGHRS and CDR2 as YFSETQ. After removal of 4 bases from V and 5 bases from J, the junction contained 8 bases not matched to a gene. The CDR3: CASSARGGVTEAFF. Written as DNA, the CDR3 is TGCGCCAGCAGCGCCAGGGGGGGCGTGACTGAAGCTTTCTTT.